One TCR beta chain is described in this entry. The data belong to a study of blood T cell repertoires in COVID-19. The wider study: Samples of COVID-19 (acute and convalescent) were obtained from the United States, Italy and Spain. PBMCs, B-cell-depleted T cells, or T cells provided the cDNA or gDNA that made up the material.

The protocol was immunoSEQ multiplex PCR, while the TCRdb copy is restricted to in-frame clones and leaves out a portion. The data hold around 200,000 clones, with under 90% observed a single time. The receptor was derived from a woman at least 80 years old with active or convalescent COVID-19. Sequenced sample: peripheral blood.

In DNA, the CDR3 is TGTGCCAGCAGCTTTTTGACTAGCGGGAACAATGAGCAGTTCTTC. It codes for CASSFLTSGNNEQFF. V and J are TRBV5-8 and TRBJ2-1; TRBD2 agrees at 11 bases. The CDR3 contains 15 residues. In germline, CDR1 is SGHTS, CDR2 YDEGEE. Trimming took 2 bases from V and 5 from J; bases not matched to a gene: 3. Using reference TRBV5-8 and TRBJ2-1 for the parts outside the CDR3, the full variable domain is EAGVTQSPTHLIKTRGQQATLRCSPISGHTSVYWYQQALGLGLQFLLWYDEGEERNRGNFPPRFSGRQFPNYSSELNVNALELEDSALYLCASSFLTSGNNEQFFGPGTRLTVL.